This entry concerns a single T cell receptor beta chain. What it recognizes is unknown. The sample is drawn from a study of cytomegalovirus exposure and HLA in healthy donors. Study-wide results and caveats: The study listed approximately 160 cytomegalovirus-associated TCR beta chains. A later analysis revealed that TCR association rates differed between HLA loci, peaking at DRB1 and bottoming out at HLA-C. CMV antigen specificity was confirmed in vitro for three CMV-associated chains. Further analysis was carried out later, and it showed several of the most significant clusters appearing linked to common viral pathogens.

In the PCR, 60 Vbeta and 13 Jbeta primers were used. Assay used: immunoSEQ multiplex PCR; TCRdb lists only in-frame clones, some missing. The profile shows roughly 290,000 clones, 80% of them singletons. Per germline, CDR1 MDHEN and CDR2 SYDVKM. V was pared by 8 bases and J by 4 bases, with 7 bases of the junction left unmatched. The CDR3 spans 13 residues. The chain is built from TRBV28 and TRBJ2-7; the match to TRBD1 covers 8 bases. Specimen: PBMCs. This clonotype originated in a girl aged 2-15 years in good health and CMV-seronegative. CDR3 region: CASGSGGLYEQYF. Written as DNA, the CDR3 is TGTGCCAGCGGGTCAGGGGGCCTTTACGAGCAGTACTTC. Filled out from reference TRBV28 and TRBJ2-7, the complete variable domain reads DVKVTQSSRYLVKRTGEKVFLECVQDMDHENMFWYRQDPGLGLRLIYFSYDVKMKEKGDIPEGYSVSREKKERFSLILESASTNQTSMYLCASGSGGLYEQYFGPGTRLTVT.